These 30 T cell receptor gamma chains came from one sample sequenced in a study of Vδ1+ human thymocytes. Extracted RNA was reverse transcribed into cDNA. CDR3 amplicons came from multiplex PCR with pooled V-gene forward and constant-region reverse primers. TCRdb redid clone calling on the multiplex PCR reads using CATT. The data contain tens of thousands of gamma-chain clones, around 18% of them singletons. Their specific antigens are unknown. Study conclusions and caveats: Highly polyclonal TRG and TRD repertoires with Gaussian CDR3 length distributions appeared in thymus.

The sequencing sample was made of Vdelta1+ gamma-delta thymocytes from the thymus. Documented subset: FACS-sorted CD3+ TCRalphabeta- TCRVdelta1+ TCRVdelta2- thymocytes. Receptors originate from a boy in the first two years of life who had congenital heart surgery.

The chain recombines TRGV9 with TRGJP. V lost 0 bases, J lost 11 bases, and 10 bases stayed unmatched. Germline V gene sequence: CDR1 GITISATS, CDR2 ISYDGTV (reference sequence). The CDR3 has 17 amino acids. In DNA, the CDR3 is TGTGCCTTGTGGGAGGTGCGCGGGATTGTGGGCAAAAAAATCAAGGTATTT. Encoded protein: CALWEVRGIVGKKIKVF.

V gene TRGV4 combines with J gene TRGJ1 or TRGJ2. The ends lost 3 bases at V and 0 bases at J; junction bases unmatched: 8. The CDR3 is 15 residues long. Germline CDR1 and CDR2: EGSTGY and YDSYTSSV. The CDR3 sequence: CATWDFTKNYYKKLF. Here the CDR3 DNA reads TGTGCCACCTGGGATTTTACTAAGAATTATTATAAGAAACTCTTT.

The chain joins TRGV4 to TRGJP2. CDR3 size: 17 residues. V was clipped by 0 bases and J by 5 bases; unmatched bases: 12. Germline V gene data show CDR1 as EGSTGY and CDR2 as YDSYTSSV. CDR3 coding DNA: TGTGCCACCTGGGATGGGCACGAGGGGGAGAGTGATTGGATCAAGACGTTT. Protein sequence: CATWDGHEGESDWIKTF.

This clone was counted a few times. The V call is TRGV2, the J call TRGJ1 or TRGJ2. This CDR3 comprises 11 residues. V gave up 1 base and J gave up 9 bases; unmatched junction bases: 3. Germline V lookup: CDR1 EGSNGY, CDR2 YDSYNSKV. The CDR3 coding sequence is TGTGCCACCTGGGACGGAGCTAAGAAACTCTTT. Amino acids: CATWDGAKKLF.

The chain uses TRGV2 and TRGJP2. The CDR3 covers 16 residues. Germline CDR1 reads EGSNGY; CDR2 reads YDSYNSKV. The trim removed 0 bases at V and 1 base at J, leaving 5 bases unmatched. The CDR3 DNA is TGTGCCACCTGGGACGGGCGTTTTAGTAGTGATTGGATCAAGACGTTT. As protein: CATWDGRFSSDWIKTF.

This clone was seen more than once but under ten times. The chain carries TRGV2 and TRGJ1 or TRGJ2. CDR1 EGSNGY and CDR2 YDSYNSKV come from the germline V gene. The CDR3 runs 12 residues. Losses at the gene ends were 1 base for V and 11 bases for J; bases not matched to a gene: 8. Here the CDR3 reads CATWDGRREKLF. CDR3 nucleotides: TGTGCCACCTGGGACGGTAGGAGGGAGAAACTCTTT.

A remark on this clone: The same CDR3 is also encoded by other DNA sequences in this sample. The rearrangement joins TRGV2 to TRGJ1 or TRGJ2. The CDR3 is 14 amino acids. The V and J ends lost 1 base and 1 base, in that order; junction bases with no gene match: 4. CDR1 EGSNGY and CDR2 YDSYNSKV come from the germline V gene. CDR3 loop: CATWDGENYYKKLF. CDR3 bases: TGTGCCACCTGGGACGGCGAAAATTATTATAAGAAACTCTTT.

The gene calls are TRGV2 and TRGJP2. Trimming cost V 6 bases and J 0 bases; bases outside gene matches: 13. The germline CDR1 and CDR2 sequences are EGSNGY and YDSYNSKV. This CDR3 comprises 17 residues. The CDR3 sequence: CATWIPPLYSSDWIKTF. In DNA form, the CDR3 reads TGTGCCACCTGGATACCACCCCTATATAGTAGTGATTGGATCAAGACGTTT.

The chain combines TRGV4 with TRGJ1 or TRGJ2. With V trimmed by 2 bases and J by 3 bases, 7 bases remained unmatched. CDR1 is EGSTGY and CDR2 is YDSYTSSV in the germline V gene. This CDR3 has 14 residues. The CDR3 region is CATWDALFYYKKLF. DNA for the CDR3: TGTGCCACCTGGGATGCCTTATTTTATTATAAGAAACTCTTT.

The rearrangement links TRGV9 to TRGJP1. Germline trimming cut 0 bases from V and 8 bases from J; bases unmatched to any gene: 12. CDR3 size: 16 residues. Per germline, CDR1 GITISATS and CDR2 ISYDGTV (reference sequence). In nucleotides, the CDR3 is TGTGCCTTGTGGGAGGTGCCGGGACTTTTGGGTTGGTTCAAGATATTT. Its translation: CALWEVPGLLGWFKIF.

The chain recombines TRGV4 with TRGJ1 or TRGJ2. Germline trimming cut 4 bases from V and 5 bases from J; bases unmatched to any gene: 8. This CDR3 contains 13 residues. CDR1 is EGSTGY, CDR2 YDSYTSSV, per germline. The CDR3 DNA reads as TGTGCCACCTGGGACGAGGAGAATTATAAGAAACTCTTT. Amino acid sequence: CATWDEENYKKLF.

The V call is TRGV5, the J call TRGJ1 or TRGJ2. V gave up 3 bases and J gave up 15 bases; unmatched junction bases: 5. From germline, CDR1 is VINAFY and CDR2 YDVSNSKD. This CDR3 has 9 residues. CDR3 nucleotide sequence: TGTGCCACCTGGGACTACACACTCTTT. Amino acid sequence: CATWDYTLF.

The chain joins TRGV9 to TRGJ1 or TRGJ2. J lost 0 bases, V lost 0 bases, and 11 bases had no gene match. The CDR3 covers 17 residues. Germline V gene lookup returns CDR1 GITISATS and CDR2 ISYDGTV (reference sequence). This chain's CDR3 is CALWEVRGPSNYYKKLF. For the CDR3, the DNA is TGTGCCTTGTGGGAGGTGCGGGGGCCCTCGAATTATTATAAGAAACTCTTT.

The genes are TRGV9 and TRGJ1 or TRGJ2. The CDR3 length is 15 residues. V dropped 1 base and J dropped 3; count of bases not matched to a gene: 9. Per the germline V gene, CDR1 is GITISATS and CDR2 is ISYDGTV (reference sequence). The CDR3 nucleotides read TGTGCCTTGTGGGAGGTTGGGCCCCGTTATTATAAGAAACTCTTT. This codes for CALWEVGPRYYKKLF.

The chain recombines TRGV3 with TRGJ1 or TRGJ2. Germline lookup yields CDR1 VTNTFY and CDR2 YDVSTARD (reference sequence). The CDR3 loop spans 14 amino acids. J lost 5 bases, V lost 1 base, and 8 bases had no gene match. The CDR3, as DNA: TGTGCCACCTGGGACAGCCAGAGGGATTATAAGAAACTCTTT. Translated, it gives CATWDSQRDYKKLF.

This clone has only a few counts. The rearrangement links TRGV9 to TRGJP2. The CDR3 contains 9 residues. Germline V gene sequence: CDR1 GITISATS, CDR2 ISYDGTV (reference sequence). V dropped 9 bases and J dropped 8; count of bases not matched to a gene: 0. CDR3 residues: CALDWIKTF. The DNA for the CDR3 is TGTGCCTTGGATTGGATCAAGACGTTT.

On this clone itself: Other DNA sequences in this sample translate to the same CDR3. V gene TRGV2 combines with J gene TRGJ1 or TRGJ2. The V and J ends lost 1 base and 5 bases, in that order; junction bases with no gene match: 8. The CDR3 contains 14 residues. CDR1 is EGSNGY and CDR2 is YDSYNSKV in the germline V gene. CDR3 protein: CATWDGPRNYKKLF. As DNA, the CDR3 is TGTGCCACCTGGGACGGCCCCAGGAATTATAAGAAACTCTTT.

This clone was seen more than once but under ten times. This chain links TRGV5 with TRGJ1 or TRGJ2. V gave up 3 bases and J gave up 6 bases; unmatched junction bases: 8. CDR3 length: 13 residues. The germline V gene has CDR1 VINAFY and CDR2 YDVSNSKD. DNA of the CDR3: TGTGCCACCTGGGACGGTTTCATTTATAAGAAACTCTTT. It is translated as CATWDGFIYKKLF.

The J gene is TRGJ1 or TRGJ2, the V gene TRGV8. V lost 1 base to trimming and J lost 10 bases; unmatched junction nucleotides: 16. CDR3 length: 15 residues. The germline CDR1 and CDR2 sequences are VENAVY and YDSYNSRV. Written as DNA, the CDR3 is TGTGCCACCTGGGATAGTGATGGCGATGGGTTAAAGAAACTCTTT. Translated, it gives CATWDSDGDGLKKLF.

The chain links TRGV9 to TRGJ1 or TRGJ2. The V gene end was trimmed by 3 bases and the J gene end by 12 bases; junction bases not matched to a gene: 14. CDR3 size: 13 residues. In germline, CDR1 is GITISATS, CDR2 ISYDGTV (reference sequence). As DNA, the CDR3 is TGTGCCTTGTGGGAGCCCAGTCGACTGGGGAAACTCTTT. Translating it yields CALWEPSRLGKLF.

Points on this clone: Other DNA sequences of this sample code for an identical CDR3. The chain employs TRGV9 and TRGJ1 or TRGJ2. Germline assignment: CDR1 GITISATS and CDR2 ISYDGTV (reference sequence). The junction had 4 bases not matched to a gene; V was cut back by 1 base and J by 7 bases. The CDR3 contains 12 residues. The CDR3 loop reads CALWEVVYKKLF. CDR3 DNA sequence: TGTGCCTTGTGGGAGGTAGTCTATAAGAAACTCTTT.

This chain links TRGV4 with TRGJP2. J gave up 0 bases and V 4 bases, and 5 bases lay outside the gene matches. Germline V lookup: CDR1 EGSTGY, CDR2 YDSYTSSV. The CDR3 loop spans 15 amino acids. This chain's CDR3 is CATWETYSSDWIKTF. CDR3 DNA: TGTGCCACCTGGGAAACATATAGTAGTGATTGGATCAAGACGTTT.

The sample holds a few counts of this clone. Other DNA sequences in the same sample also yield this CDR3. This chain joins TRGV8 and TRGJ1 or TRGJ2. This CDR3 contains 11 residues. Unmatched junction bases numbered 2, after V lost 1 base and J lost 8 bases. Germline CDR1 reads VENAVY; CDR2 reads YDSYNSRV. CDR3 region: CATWDSHKKLF. The CDR3 coding sequence is TGTGCCACCTGGGATAGCCATAAGAAACTCTTT.

The V call is TRGV5, the J call TRGJP2. Per germline, CDR1 VINAFY and CDR2 YDVSNSKD. This CDR3 has 18 residues. V gave up 4 bases and J gave up 0 bases; unmatched junction bases: 14. In nucleotides, the CDR3 is TGTGCCACCTGGGATTTTTTCTCCCGATATAGTAGTGATTGGATCAAGACGTTT. Its translation: CATWDFFSRYSSDWIKTF.

This clone has just a few counts. This chain joins TRGV8 and TRGJP1. Germline V gene data show CDR1 as VENAVY and CDR2 as YDSYNSRV. The CDR3 length is 13 residues. V shed 4 bases, J shed 6 bases, and the junction held 5 bases outside the gene matches. CDR3 amino acids: CATWDPSGWFKIF. Written as DNA, the CDR3 is TGTGCCACCTGGGACCCGTCTGGTTGGTTCAAGATATTT.

This clone showed up just a few times. Within the sample, other DNA sequences also encode this same CDR3. The chain links TRGV8 to TRGJ1 or TRGJ2. J was trimmed by 6 bases and V by 0 bases; bases with no gene match: 5. Germline loops: CDR1 VENAVY, CDR2 YDSYNSRV. This CDR3 is built from 13 residues. The DNA for the CDR3 is TGTGCCACCTGGGATAGGCGCGGTTATAAGAAACTCTTT. Amino acid sequence: CATWDRRGYKKLF.

This clone occurred a few times. The gene calls are TRGV2 and TRGJ1 or TRGJ2. Germline CDR1 and CDR2: EGSNGY and YDSYNSKV. V gave up 2 bases and J gave up 2 bases; unmatched junction bases: 3. The CDR3 has 13 amino acids. CDR3 sequence: CATWDVDYYKKLF. In nucleotides, the CDR3 is TGTGCCACCTGGGACGTGGATTATTATAAGAAACTCTTT.

The chain links TRGV2 to TRGJP2. This CDR3 has 14 amino acids. The junction had 5 bases not matched to a gene; V was cut back by 0 bases and J by 7 bases. Germline CDR1 reads EGSNGY; CDR2 reads YDSYNSKV. In nucleotides, the CDR3 is TGTGCCACCTGGGACGGGCGGGATGATTGGATCAAGACGTTT. It translates to CATWDGRDDWIKTF.

The chain recombines TRGV9 with TRGJ1 or TRGJ2. Germline V CDR1 and CDR2: GITISATS, ISYDGTV (reference sequence). V lost 2 bases, J lost 3 bases, and 7 bases stayed unmatched. The CDR3 loop spans 14 amino acids. CDR3 nucleotide sequence: TGTGCCTTGTGGGAGGCGGGACTTTATTATAAGAAACTCTTT. This translates into CALWEAGLYYKKLF.

This sequence joins TRGV9 and TRGJP. This CDR3 is built from 16 residues. CDR1 is GITISATS, CDR2 ISYDGTV, per germline (reference sequence). With V trimmed by 3 bases and J by 7 bases, 6 bases remained unmatched. CDR3 sequence: CALWERMELGKKIKVF. The CDR3 DNA is TGTGCCTTGTGGGAGCGGATGGAGTTGGGCAAAAAAATCAAGGTATTT.